Included here is one TCR beta chain sequence, with context. The antigen remains undetermined. The CDR3 has 13 amino acids. Germline assignment: CDR1 SGHRS and CDR2 YFSETQ. Deletions cut 4 bases from V and 5 bases from J, with 10 bases between. This specimen belongs to a study of neoadjuvant nivolumab and ipilimumab in lung cancer. Study-level results: Pretherapy blood TCR richness correlated positively with resected tumor richness.

Clones were sequenced by immunoSEQ multiplex PCR, and TCRdb holds only the in-frame ones, with some missing. The sample yields 28,000 or so clones, 83% seen once. Here the sequenced sample was tumor tissue, taken after neoadjuvant nivolumab, alone or with ipilimumab, at or shortly before surgery. The source is an adult with non-small cell lung cancer. The chain uses TRBV5-1 and TRBJ2-4; tentatively, D is TRBD1 or TRBD2 (6 bases each). The DNA of the CDR3 is TGCGCCAGCAGCCCCGGGGGCCAAAACATTCAGTACTTC. Amino acids: CASSPGGQNIQYF. The whole variable domain, remainder taken from reference TRBV5-1 and TRBJ2-4, is KAGVTQTPRYLIKTRGQQVTLSCSPISGHRSVSWYQQTPGQGLQFLFEYFSETQRNKGNFPGRFSGRQFSNSRSEMNVSTLELGDSALYLCASSPGGQNIQYFGAGTRLSVL.